The T cell receptor (beta chain) described here comes from a study of immune evolution from preneoplasia to lung adenocarcinoma. General observations from the study: KRAS-mutant nodules had the highest T cell clonality.

Assay: immunoSEQ multiplex PCR; the TCRdb copy retains only in-frame clones and omits some. Of just over 7,500 clones in the sample, over 75% were seen once. This CDR3 spans 13 amino acids. CDR1 and CDR2 from the germline V gene are SQVTM and ANQGSEA. Comment on this clone: Its antigen is not known.

Sequencing was done on a sample of FFPE minimally invasive lung adenocarcinoma tissue. The receptor was isolated from a person of 80 years or more with lung adenocarcinoma. The V and J genes are TRBV29-1 and TRBJ2-5; 9 bases match TRBD1. In nucleotides, the CDR3 is TGCATCGTGAACAGGGGGCTTGGGGAGACCCAGTACTTC. Amino acid sequence: CIVNRGLGETQYF. The full variable domain, completed using reference TRBV29-1 and TRBJ2-5, is SAVISQKPSRDICQRGTSLTIQCQVDSQVTMMFWYRQQPGQSLTLIATANQGSEATYESGFVIDKFPISRPNLTFSTLTVSNMSPEDSSIYLCIVNRGLGETQYFGPGTRLLVL.